This TCR beta chain was obtained from a study of cytomegalovirus exposure and HLA in healthy donors. Regarding the study as a whole: CMV antigen specificity was confirmed in vitro for a few CMV-associated chains. HLA alleles were associated with around 17,000 TCR beta sequences in a later analysis at 0.05 false discovery rate.

As concerns this clone: Its antigen remains unidentified.

Deletions cut 0 bases from V and 11 bases from J, with 17 bases between. The CDR3 is made up of 16 amino acids. CDR1 and CDR2 from the germline V gene are LGHNA and YNFKEQ. Primers included in the PCR were 60 Vbeta and 13 Jbeta primers. The data were produced by immunoSEQ multiplex PCR, yet TCRdb's version contains in-frame clones alone and is incomplete. The sample contains approximately 110,000 clones, under 85% of which appear only once. The TCR was taken from a woman in her forties or fifties in good health and CMV-seropositive. Sequenced sample: PBMCs. This chain joins TRBV4-2 and TRBJ1-6; no firm D call. CDR3 sequence (DNA): TGTGCCAGCAGCCAAGATACAGCCACTTATAGGACACCCCTCCACTTT. It codes for CASSQDTATYRTPLHF.